One sample yielded the 15 T cell receptor beta chains listed below, sequenced in a study of beta chain features in type 1 diabetes. What was sequenced were expressed TCRB transcripts, since all of the isolated RNA had been reverse transcribed. Measured with immunoSEQ multiplex PCR; TCRdb has only the in-frame clones, and not every one. The sample holds more than 60,000 clones; roughly 60% are singletons and the top ten take over 2%. Material for sequencing was Tregs from blood. The receptors come from a woman in her late teens or twenties in good health.

The chain has TRBV2 and TRBJ2-7; D may be TRBD1 (6 bases). The ends were cut back, 2 bases at V and 3 bases at J, with 11 bases in the middle. The CDR3 spans 14 residues. Germline loops: CDR1 SNHLY, CDR2 FYNNEI. Here the CDR3 reads CASSEWTDNYEQYF. CDR3 bases: TGTGCCAGCAGTGAATGGACAGATAACTACGAGCAGTACTTC.

This clone came up a few times. The CDR3 DNA sequence: TGTGCCAGCAGCCCCGGGGGGTGGACAGGGCCGACAGATACGCAGTATTTT. Amino acids: CASSPGGWTGPTDTQYF. The chain employs TRBV7-9 and TRBJ2-3; TRBD1 is a possible D gene (8 bases). Trimming left V 5 bases short and J 3 bases short, with 21 bases between. The CDR3 contains 17 residues. Germline CDR1 and CDR2: SEHNR and FQNEAQ (reference sequence).

This chain uses TRBV5-1 with TRBJ1-1, with D perhaps TRBD1 (6 bases). The V gene's germline CDR1 is SGHRS and CDR2 YFSETQ. Trimming took off 2 bases at V and 4 bases at J, with 12 bases between the two ends. The CDR3 spans 14 residues. The chain's CDR3 is CASSFGTLTTEAFF. The CDR3 DNA is TGCGCCAGCAGCTTCGGGACACTTACCACTGAAGCTTTCTTT.

The chain employs TRBV7-8 and TRBJ1-1; D is uncertain. Germline assignment: CDR1 SGHVS and CDR2 FQNEAQ. The CDR3 contains 15 residues. V gave up 1 base and J gave up 1 base, with 10 bases separating them. The DNA for the CDR3 is TGTGCCAGCAGCTTAGTGGCCACCCAGAACACTGAAGCTTTCTTT. It yields the protein CASSLVATQNTEAFF.

The chain joins TRBV4-2 to TRBJ1-5; D perhaps matches TRBD1 (5 bases). The CDR3 runs 13 residues. With 4 bases removed from V and 4 bases from J, the gap between germline ends came to 8 bases. CDR1 is LGHNA and CDR2 is YNFKEQ in the germline V gene. The CDR3 here is CASSPTENQPQHF. CDR3 DNA sequence: TGTGCCAGCAGCCCGACAGAAAATCAGCCCCAGCATTTT.

The J gene is TRBJ2-3, the V gene TRBV29-1, with D perhaps matching TRBD2 (6 bases). V lost 7 bases and J lost 2, with 19 bases in between. In germline, CDR1 is SQVTM, CDR2 ANQGSEA. This CDR3 has 15 residues. The CDR3 protein is CSGLSGTSPTDTQYF. The CDR3 region has the DNA TGCAGCGGCCTTTCCGGGACTTCCCCCACAGATACGCAGTATTTT.

V is TRBV5-1 and J is TRBJ2-7, with 12 nucleotides matching TRBD1. This CDR3 spans 15 amino acids. CDR1 is SGHRS, CDR2 YFSETQ, per germline. The junction had 2 bases not matched to a gene; V was cut back by 2 bases and J by 2 bases. The CDR3 region has the DNA TGCGCCAGCAGCTTCGGGACAGGGGGCCCCTACGAGCAGTACTTC. This gives the protein CASSFGTGGPYEQYF.

This sequence joins TRBV6-1 and TRBJ1-1; a weak D match, TRBD1 (5 bases). The V end was cut by 2 bases, the J end by 0 bases, with 7 bases between. The CDR3 runs 14 residues. The V gene's germline CDR1 is MNHNS and CDR2 SASEGT. The CDR3 loop is CASSEWGVNTEAFF. The DNA of the CDR3 is TGTGCCAGCAGTGAATGGGGGGTGAACACTGAAGCTTTCTTT.

The chain carries TRBV27 and TRBJ1-1; 8 bases align to TRBD1. V shed 6 bases and J 4 bases; nucleotides not matched to a gene: 4. Per germline, CDR1 MNHEY and CDR2 SMNVEV (reference sequence). The CDR3 has 13 residues. The CDR3 here is CASRLQGVTEAFF. The CDR3 DNA is TGTGCCAGCAGGCTACAGGGGGTCACTGAAGCTTTCTTT.

This clone was counted once. The chain uses TRBV7-3 and TRBJ2-3; 8 bases are a match to TRBD1. CDR3 size: 15 residues. The V gene's germline CDR1 is SGHTA and CDR2 FQGTGA. Trimming cost V 3 bases and J 2 bases; bases outside gene matches: 4. CDR3 bases: TGTGCCAGCAGCTTTCGACAGGGGCTCACAGATACGCAGTATTTT. Protein: CASSFRQGLTDTQYF.

The CDR3 here is CASSLAGGTDTQYF. The DNA for the CDR3 is TGCGCCAGCAGTCTAGCGGGGGGCACAGATACGCAGTATTTT. This chain uses TRBV10-2 with TRBJ2-3; 10 bases line up with TRBD2. The CDR3 is 14 residues long. J lost 1 base, V lost 5 bases, and 0 bases had no gene match. Germline loops: CDR1 WSHSY, CDR2 SAAADI.

The chain has TRBV18 and TRBJ2-2, with a possible D match to TRBD1 (6 bases). This CDR3 contains 16 residues. V lost 2 bases and J 1 base, leaving 11 bases between the germline ends. Germline lookup yields CDR1 KGHSH and CDR2 LQKENI. The CDR3 here is CASSPSRTENTGELFF. In DNA, the CDR3 is TGTGCCAGCTCACCATCGCGGACAGAGAACACCGGGGAGCTGTTTTTT.

The rearrangement links TRBV5-1 to TRBJ1-2; D is uncertain. CDR3 length: 14 residues. Germline CDR1 is SGHRS and CDR2 is YFSETQ. With 0 bases removed from V and 1 base from J, the gap between germline ends came to 7 bases. In nucleotides, the CDR3 is TGCGCCAGCAGCTTGGGAACAAGTAACTATGGCTACACCTTC. Protein product: CASSLGTSNYGYTF.

The chain carries TRBV5-1 and TRBJ1-1; 7 nucleotides agree with TRBD1. This CDR3 region has 17 residues. Germline V gene lookup returns CDR1 SGHRS and CDR2 YFSETQ. Trimming removed 4 bases from V and 3 bases from J; junction bases left unmatched: 15. CDR3 nucleotide sequence: TGCGCCAGCAGCCCGACTGTTCGGGGCAGGGGGTACACTGAAGCTTTCTTT. Residues: CASSPTVRGRGYTEAFF. The variable domain in full, with the rest retrieved from reference TRBV5-1 and TRBJ1-1, is KAGVTQTPRYLIKTRGQQVTLSCSPISGHRSVSWYQQTPGQGLQFLFEYFSETQRNKGNFPGRFSGRQFSNSRSEMNVSTLELGDSALYLCASSPTVRGRGYTEAFFGQGTRLTVV.

There are a few counts of this clone. This chain connects TRBV2 to TRBJ1-2; maybe TRBD1 (5 bases). Germline values: CDR1 SNHLY, CDR2 FYNNEI. Trimming pared 6 bases from V and 0 bases from J, leaving 11 bases between. CDR3 length equals 14 residues. CDR3 nucleotide sequence: TGTGCCAGCAGCCAGGGCTCCGCTAACTATGGCTACACCTTC. Protein: CASSQGSANYGYTF.